The T cell receptor (beta chain) under discussion was sequenced for a study of blood T cell repertoires in COVID-19. About the research overall: Samples of COVID-19 (acute and convalescent) were obtained from the United States, Italy and Spain. Sample material is recorded as cDNA or gDNA derived from T cells, B-cell-depleted T cells, or PBMCs.

Authors' processing steps: From reference gene primer amplification, estimates of nucleated cell counts were derived. Repertoires were generated with immunoSEQ multiplex PCR, while TCRdb's copy carries only in-frame clones and drops some. V and J calls and clone size are as listed in that table; D and trimming were resolved from the DNA. Among 100,000 to 120,000 clones listed, around three quarters were seen once. Sequenced material: peripheral blood. The TCR sequence derives from a woman aged 55 to 70 with acute or convalescent COVID-19.

CDR3 loop: CASSLEVGTGELFF. In DNA form, the CDR3 reads TGTGCCAGCAGTTTAGAGGTTGGCACCGGGGAGCTGTTTTTT. V is TRBV27 and J is TRBJ2-2; D not certain. The V end lost 2 bases, the J end lost 4 bases, and 8 bases lay between the germline ends. This CDR3 has 14 amino acids. Germline V CDR1 and CDR2: MNHEY, SMNVEV (reference sequence).